The TCR beta chain under discussion was sequenced for a study of OX40 agonist ivuxolimab in advanced cancers. Some clones are missing from TCRdb's copy, which holds only in-frame ones; the method was immunoSEQ multiplex PCR. The table lists 65,000 to 80,000 clones, around 92% of them singletons. The germline V gene has CDR1 GTSNPN and CDR2 SVGIG (reference sequence). This CDR3 spans 14 amino acids. With V trimmed by 4 bases and J by 5 bases, 8 bases remained unmatched. The specimen was CD4+ or CD8+ T cells sorted from blood, collected in a trial of the OX40 agonist ivuxolimab. The chain has TRBV30 and TRBJ1-1; 9 nucleotides match TRBD1. The clonotype originates from an adult with an advanced solid tumor such as melanoma, head and neck, liver or kidney cancer. The CDR3 nucleotides are TGTGCCTGGACCTTGACAGGGGGAAAAACTGAAGCTTTCTTT. Amino acids: CAWTLTGGKTEAFF. Full variable domain (rest looked up from reference TRBV30 and TRBJ1-1): SQTIHQWPATLVQPVGSPLSLECTVEGTSNPNLYWYRQAAGRGLQLLFYSVGIGQISSEVPQNLSASRPQDRQFILSSKKLLLSDSGFYLCAWTLTGGKTEAFFGQGTRLTVV.